A single sample gave rise to the 28 T cell receptor beta chains below, sequenced in a study of CD8 T cells in ankylosing spondylitis. Study outcomes and limitations: Characteristic, it appeared, of ankylosing spondylitis blood was a TCR beta motif of about eight highly homologous variants.

For these receptors, no antigen is known. Each CDR3 protein is one row after TCRdb ran MiXCR on the 5' RACE reads. This sample has about 800,000 distinct CDR3 sequences, with approximately 10% found just once. Sequenced input: blood, either unsorted or a sorted T cell fraction (not recorded which). The receptors originated from a male donor with ankylosing spondylitis.

This clonotype has more than one count but fewer than ten. The rearrangement links TRBV9 to TRBJ2-7, with 8 bases that match TRBD1. V lost 3 bases to trimming and J lost 3 bases; unmatched junction nucleotides: 5. The CDR3 covers 14 residues. Germline V gene lookup returns CDR1 SGDLS and CDR2 YYNGEE. This chain's CDR3 is CASSAGQEIYEQYF. The DNA of the CDR3 is TGTGCCAGCAGCGCGGGACAGGAGATCTACGAGCAGTACTTC.

This chain connects TRBV5-5 to TRBJ2-5; 8 nucleotides line up with TRBD2. The CDR3 is 14 amino acids. V dropped 3 bases and J dropped 4; count of bases not matched to a gene: 5. Germline V gene lookup returns CDR1 SGHKS and CDR2 YYEKEE (reference sequence). Here the CDR3 reads CASSYQRESETQYF. The DNA for the CDR3 is TGTGCCAGCAGCTACCAGCGGGAGTCAGAGACCCAGTACTTC.

The chain has TRBV5-1 and TRBJ2-2; D is undetermined. The CDR3 length is 14 residues. The ends were cut back, 6 bases at V and 4 bases at J, with 13 bases in the middle. Germline values: CDR1 SGHRS, CDR2 YFSETQ. CDR3 coding DNA: TGCGCCAGCAAGGTGGCCGAAAGCACCGGGGAGCTGTTTTTT. It encodes CASKVAESTGELFF.

The V gene is TRBV6-5, the J gene TRBJ1-5; no clear D. CDR1 and CDR2 from the germline V gene are MNHEY and SVGAGI. V lost 2 bases, J lost 2 bases, and 13 bases lay in between. The CDR3 loop spans 16 amino acids. The chain's CDR3 is CASSYRATRGNQPQHF. Written as DNA, the CDR3 is TGTGCCAGCAGTTACAGGGCCACCCGGGGCAATCAGCCCCAGCATTTT.

This clonotype was counted many times. The chain joins TRBV20-1 to TRBJ2-2, with D uncertain. CDR1 DFQATT and CDR2 SNEGSKA come from the germline V gene (reference sequence). Trimming took off 0 bases at V and 7 bases at J, with 12 bases between the two ends. This CDR3 region has 14 residues. CDR3 protein: CSARDPRSGGELFF. CDR3 bases: TGCAGTGCTAGAGATCCCAGGTCGGGCGGGGAGCTGTTTTTT.

This clonotype was detected only a few times. The rearrangement uses TRBV7-2 and TRBJ2-7; a possible D gene is TRBD1 (6 bases). CDR1 SGHTA and CDR2 FQGNSA come from the germline V gene. The length of the CDR3 is 15 residues. Trimming left V 1 base short and J 3 bases short, with 13 bases between. CDR3 region: CASSLVSRGNYEQYF. CDR3 in DNA: TGTGCCAGCAGCTTAGTTTCCAGGGGAAACTACGAGCAGTACTTC.

This sequence joins TRBV6-5 and TRBJ2-5; tentatively, D is TRBD1 or TRBD2 (5 bases each). The length of the CDR3 is 11 residues. Germline V gene sequence: CDR1 MNHEY, CDR2 SVGAGI. V was shortened by 5 bases and J by 14 bases, with 15 bases between the two germline ends. The CDR3 DNA sequence: TGTGCCAGCAGTCCCGGGACGAGATTATACTTC. Amino acids: CASSPGTRLYF.

The V gene is TRBV7-2, the J gene TRBJ1-2; D remains ambiguous. Between the trimmed V and J ends, which lost 1 base and 2 bases, there was a span of 8 bases. Germline V gene sequence: CDR1 SGHTA, CDR2 FQGNSA. This CDR3 region has 14 residues. The CDR3 here is CASSLGSQNYGYTF. CDR3 DNA: TGTGCCAGCAGCTTAGGCAGCCAAAACTATGGCTACACCTTC.

This clonotype was counted a few times. This rearrangement joins TRBV5-5 to TRBJ2-5; TRBD1 is a possible D gene (6 bases). V was trimmed by 2 bases and J by 4 bases, leaving 12 bases between them. The CDR3 has 14 residues. Germline-derived CDR1 and CDR2 are SGHKS and YYEKEE (reference sequence). This chain's CDR3 is CASSFGPGVETQYF. The CDR3 DNA sequence: TGTGCCAGCAGCTTTGGGCCAGGGGTAGAGACCCAGTACTTC.

There are a few counts of this clonotype. The chain joins TRBV5-1 to TRBJ2-5; no firm D call. The CDR3 is 12 amino acids. From germline, CDR1 is SGHRS and CDR2 YFSETQ. Trimming took off 5 bases at V and 3 bases at J, with 8 bases between the two ends. CDR3 nucleotides: TGCGCCAGCAGTAGGGCAGAAGAGACCCAGTACTTC. Its protein product is CASSRAEETQYF.

V usage is TRBV2 and J usage is TRBJ1-2; 8 bases map to TRBD1. Germline trimming cut 8 bases from V and 7 bases from J; bases unmatched to any gene: 6. There are 12 residues in the CDR3. Germline CDR1 is SNHLY and CDR2 is FYNNEI. CDR3 DNA sequence: TGTGCCAGCTTTGGACAGGGCTCTGGCTACACCTTC. This translates into CASFGQGSGYTF.

J is TRBJ2-1 and V is TRBV4-2; TRBD2 agrees at 7 bases. The CDR3 runs 18 residues. Germline lookup yields CDR1 LGHNA and CDR2 YNFKEQ. With V trimmed by 0 bases and J by 4 bases, 12 bases remained unmatched. The CDR3 spells CASSQDTLRAGSYNEQFF. The CDR3 bases are TGTGCCAGCAGCCAAGATACTCTGCGAGCGGGGTCATACAATGAGCAGTTCTTC.

In this sample, this clonotype turned up a few times. The chain joins TRBV6-1 to TRBJ2-5, with D uncertain. The V gene lost 1 base and the J gene lost 2 bases, with 8 bases spanning the gap. Germline values: CDR1 MNHNS, CDR2 SASEGT. This CDR3 is built from 14 residues. CDR3 sequence (DNA): TGTGCCAGCAGTGAAGGTCACGGGCAAGAGACCCAGTACTTC. Its translation: CASSEGHGQETQYF.

This clonotype was seen repeatedly, ten times or more. This sequence joins TRBV12-3 or TRBV12-4 and TRBJ2-7; no clear D gene. Trimming pared 0 bases from V and 2 bases from J, leaving 2 bases between. The CDR3 loop spans 12 amino acids. The CDR3 loop reads CASSLATYEQYF. The CDR3 nucleotides read TGTGCCAGCAGTTTAGCGACCTACGAGCAGTACTTC.

V and J are TRBV12-3 or TRBV12-4 and TRBJ2-1; 9 nucleotides match TRBD2. There are 17 residues in the CDR3. With 6 bases clipped from V and 4 bases from J, the junction kept 13 bases outside the gene matches. The CDR3 coding sequence is TGTGCCAGCAGCCTAGCAAGGGCTAGCGGGGATTACAATGAGCAGTTCTTC. It is translated as CASSLARASGDYNEQFF.

The gene calls are TRBV5-1 and TRBJ2-3; 12 nucleotides match TRBD2. CDR3 length: 16 residues. V shed 2 bases and J 5 bases; nucleotides not matched to a gene: 6. Germline V lookup: CDR1 SGHRS, CDR2 YFSETQ. This chain's CDR3 is CASSFWTSGKVDTQYF. The CDR3 coding sequence is TGCGCCAGCAGCTTCTGGACTAGCGGGAAGGTAGATACGCAGTATTTT.

V and J are TRBV6-2 or TRBV6-3 and TRBJ2-1; D remains ambiguous. Trimming cost V 6 bases and J 3 bases, with 6 bases left between them. The germline V gene has CDR1 MNHEY and CDR2 SVGEGT. The CDR3 has 12 residues. This CDR3 is CASRDGYNEQFF. Written as DNA, the CDR3 is TGTGCCAGCAGAGACGGCTACAATGAGCAGTTCTTC.

This clonotype was seen only a few times. The V gene is TRBV12-5, the J gene TRBJ2-2, with D perhaps matching TRBD2 (5 bases). This CDR3 region has 15 residues. Trimming left V 3 bases short and J 3 bases short, with 11 bases between. CDR1 and CDR2 (germline): LGHNT, FRNRAP. CDR3 region: CASGFGLEDTGELFF. DNA for the CDR3: TGTGCTAGTGGTTTCGGGTTGGAGGACACCGGGGAGCTGTTTTTT.

The chain employs TRBV29-1 and TRBJ2-5; D not resolved. Trimming pared 2 bases from V and 5 bases from J, leaving 12 bases between. CDR3 length equals 13 residues. The germline CDR1 and CDR2 sequences are SQVTM and ANQGSEA. The CDR3 here is CSVELNSGETQYF. In DNA form, the CDR3 reads TGCAGCGTTGAACTGAATTCCGGGGAGACCCAGTACTTC. Filled out from reference TRBV29-1 and TRBJ2-5, the complete variable domain reads SAVISQKPSRDICQRGTSLTIQCQVDSQVTMMFWYRQQPGQSLTLIATANQGSEATYESGFVIDKFPISRPNLTFSTLTVSNMSPEDSSIYLCSVELNSGETQYFGPGTRLLVL.

This clonotype was counted between two and nine times. V usage is TRBV7-2 and J usage is TRBJ2-3; D assignment may be TRBD1 or TRBD2 (7 bases each). V was clipped by 6 bases and J by 0 bases, with 16 bases between them. Germline-derived CDR1 and CDR2 are SGHTA and FQGNSA. The length of the CDR3 is 16 residues. CDR3 in DNA: TGTGCCAGCAGATTCAGGGGGGGATTTAGCACAGATACGCAGTATTTT. This sequence encodes CASRFRGGFSTDTQYF.

DNA for the CDR3: TGTGCCAGCAGCCAGACACCGACAGCAACCTATGGCTACACCTTC. It is translated as CASSQTPTATYGYTF. V gene TRBV3-1 combines with J gene TRBJ1-2, with D maybe TRBD1 (5 bases). The CDR3 runs 15 residues. Trimming stripped 3 bases from V and 4 bases from J, with 15 bases between. Looked up from germline, CDR1 is LGHDT and CDR2 is YNNKEL (reference sequence).

V and J are TRBV7-2 and TRBJ2-5; 11 nucleotides line up with TRBD2. The CDR3 totals 16 residues. Germline trimming cut 1 base from V and 6 bases from J; bases unmatched to any gene: 7. CDR1 is SGHTA, CDR2 FQGNSA, per germline. The CDR3 protein is CASSLVLAGGRQTQYF. In DNA form, the CDR3 reads TGTGCCAGCAGCTTAGTTCTAGCGGGGGGCAGACAGACCCAGTACTTC.

This chain joins TRBV4-2 and TRBJ2-3, with a possible D match to TRBD1 (8 bases). V was clipped by 6 bases and J by 6 bases, with 16 bases between them. Per germline, CDR1 LGHNA and CDR2 YNFKEQ. The CDR3 length is 14 residues. The chain's CDR3 is CASSQNRGGDTQYF. The CDR3 nucleotides are TGTGCCAGCAGTCAGAACAGGGGGGGGGATACGCAGTATTTT.

The chain links TRBV11-2 to TRBJ2-3; 8 bases line up with TRBD2. The CDR3 totals 16 residues. CDR1 is SGHAT and CDR2 is FQNNGV in the germline V gene. V lost 5 bases and J lost 6; bases outside the gene matches: 13. This CDR3 is CASSPGVAGRLDTQYF. The CDR3 region has the DNA TGTGCCAGCAGCCCCGGGGTAGCGGGGCGATTGGATACGCAGTATTTT. Combining the CDR3 with reference TRBV11-2 and TRBJ2-3 gives the whole variable domain EAGVAQSPRYKIIEKRQSVAFWCNPISGHATLYWYQQILGQGPKLLIQFQNNGVVDDSQLPKDRFSAERLKGVDSTLKIQPAKLEDSAVYLCASSPGVAGRLDTQYFGPGTRLTVL.

The CDR3 protein is CSARGGLAGKLYNEQFF. DNA for the CDR3: TGCAGTGCTAGAGGGGGACTAGCGGGAAAGTTATACAATGAGCAGTTCTTC. The chain employs TRBV20-1 and TRBJ2-1, with 13 bases aligning to TRBD2. This CDR3 has 17 residues. Germline CDR1 is DFQATT and CDR2 is SNEGSKA (reference sequence). The trim removed 1 base at V and 4 bases at J, leaving 7 bases unmatched.

This clonotype has a count of ten or more. This chain connects TRBV7-2 to TRBJ2-1; D unclear. Trimming took 2 bases from V and 3 from J, leaving 8 bases between them. CDR3 length: 14 amino acids. Per germline, CDR1 SGHTA and CDR2 FQGNSA. CDR3 DNA sequence: TGTGCCAGCAGCTTACGTCTAAGCTACAATGAGCAGTTCTTC. This codes for CASSLRLSYNEQFF. Based on the CDR3 plus reference TRBV7-2 and TRBJ2-1, the full variable domain is GAGVSQSPSNKVTEKGKDVELRCDPISGHTALYWYRQSLGQGLEFLIYFQGNSAPDKSGLPSDRFSAERTGGSVSTLTIQRTQQEDSAVYLCASSLRLSYNEQFFGPGTRLTVL.

This clonotype was seen a few times. The chain combines TRBV15 with TRBJ2-7, with a weak D call TRBD1 (5 bases). CDR1 and CDR2 (germline): LNHNV, YYDKDF (reference sequence). This CDR3 region has 15 residues. The ends were cut back, 3 bases at V and 0 bases at J, with 12 bases in the middle. This CDR3 reads CATSSSPGFSYEQYF. In DNA form, the CDR3 reads TGTGCCACCAGCAGCAGCCCAGGGTTCTCCTACGAGCAGTACTTC.

This clonotype was seen a few times. The chain links TRBV20-1 to TRBJ2-1; 8 bases line up with TRBD1. Trimming took 5 bases from V and 4 from J; bases not matched to a gene: 7. Germline lookup yields CDR1 DFQATT and CDR2 SNEGSKA (reference sequence). This CDR3 is built from 14 residues. CDR3 in amino acids: CSAPRDRQYNEQFF. CDR3 coding DNA: TGCAGTGCTCCCAGGGACAGGCAATACAATGAGCAGTTCTTC.